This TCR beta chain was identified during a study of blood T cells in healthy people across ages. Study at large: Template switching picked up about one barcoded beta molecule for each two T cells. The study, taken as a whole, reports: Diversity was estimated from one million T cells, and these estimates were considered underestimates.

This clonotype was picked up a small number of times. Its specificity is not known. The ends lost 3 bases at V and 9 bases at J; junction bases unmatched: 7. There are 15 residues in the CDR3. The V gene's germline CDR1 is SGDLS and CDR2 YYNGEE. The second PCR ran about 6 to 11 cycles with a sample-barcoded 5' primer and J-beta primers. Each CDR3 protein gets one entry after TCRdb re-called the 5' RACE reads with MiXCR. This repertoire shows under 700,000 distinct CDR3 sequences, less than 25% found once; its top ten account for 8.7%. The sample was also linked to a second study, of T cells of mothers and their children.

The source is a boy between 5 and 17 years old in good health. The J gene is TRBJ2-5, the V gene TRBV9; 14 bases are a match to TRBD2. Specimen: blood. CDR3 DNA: TGTGCCAGCAGCGATTCGACTAGCGGGGGGGCGGCCCAGTACTTC. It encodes CASSDSTSGGAAQYF.